The 8 T cell receptor beta chains in this list originate from one sample, sequenced in a study of identical twins. TCRdb itself ran the 5' RACE reads through MiXCR, one entry per CDR3 protein. Of a few hundred thousand distinct CDR3 sequences in the sample, around 24% are singletons; the top ten hold about 2.7%. These data were also filed under a second study, of T cells expressing NK-cell markers.

The specimen was CD4+ T cells sorted from blood. These receptors came from a woman under 30 in good health.

This clonotype was found a few times. The J gene is TRBJ2-5, the V gene TRBV5-1; possibly TRBD2 for D (6 bases). This CDR3 spans 15 amino acids. CDR1 SGHRS and CDR2 YFSETQ come from the germline V gene. The ends were cut back, 5 bases at V and 5 bases at J, with 19 bases in the middle. Here the CDR3 DNA reads TGCGCCAGCAGTATCGGCGGGACTTCGCGGGAGACCCAGTACTTC. It translates to CASSIGGTSRETQYF.

The gene calls are TRBV7-8 and TRBJ1-3; 12 bases are shared with TRBD1. Germline V gene lookup returns CDR1 SGHVS and CDR2 FQNEAQ. This CDR3 spans 18 amino acids. With V trimmed by 1 base and J by 0 bases, 4 bases remained unmatched. The CDR3 sequence: CASSLGGDRGHSGNTIYF. The DNA of the CDR3 is TGTGCCAGCAGCTTAGGGGGGGACAGGGGGCACTCTGGAAACACCATATATTTT.

This clonotype came up many times. J is TRBJ2-5 and V is TRBV12-3 or TRBV12-4, with a weak D call TRBD1 (6 bases). The V end was cut by 6 bases, the J end by 1 base, with 9 bases between. The CDR3 extends over 13 amino acids. CDR3: CASSRDIQETQYF. CDR3 DNA sequence: TGTGCCAGCAGCCGGGACATCCAAGAGACCCAGTACTTC.

The sample holds many counts of this clonotype. This chain links TRBV12-3 or TRBV12-4 with TRBJ1-4, with D unclear. The CDR3 spans 13 residues. Trimming took 3 bases from V and 7 from J, leaving 9 bases between them. The CDR3 region has the DNA TGTGCCAGCAGTTTCAGGCTAGGTGAAAAACTGTTTTTT. It encodes CASSFRLGEKLFF.

The rearrangement joins TRBV6-2 or TRBV6-3 to TRBJ2-1; 15 bases fit TRBD2. The CDR3 is made up of 13 amino acids. V trimming: 5 bases; J trimming: 14 bases; junction bases outside the gene matches: 4. CDR1 MNHEY and CDR2 SVGEGT come from the germline V gene. DNA of the CDR3: TGTGCCAGCAGTCCTAGGACTAGCGGGAGGGAGTTCTTC. This translates into CASSPRTSGREFF.

The V gene is TRBV7-9, the J gene TRBJ2-1; no clear D gene. V was pared by 5 bases and J by 10 bases, with 9 bases between. The CDR3 is made up of 11 amino acids. CDR1 SEHNR and CDR2 FQNEAQ come from the germline V gene (reference sequence). CDR3 protein: CASSPEVEQFF. DNA of the CDR3: TGTGCCAGCAGCCCCGAGGTCGAGCAGTTCTTC.

The chain combines TRBV7-2 with TRBJ2-1; TRBD1 agrees at 7 bases. Germline V gives CDR1 SGHTA, CDR2 FQGNSA. V was pared by 5 bases and J by 1 base, with 8 bases of the junction left unmatched. The CDR3 has 16 amino acids. DNA of the CDR3: TGTGCCAGCAGCCCCCAACAGGGGCCATCCTACAATGAGCAGTTCTTC. It encodes CASSPQQGPSYNEQFF.

In this sample, this clonotype turned up many times. The genes are TRBV5-1 and TRBJ1-2; TRBD1 is a possible D gene (5 bases). Germline-derived CDR1 and CDR2 are SGHRS and YFSETQ. V lost 0 bases and J lost 8, with 14 bases in between. The CDR3 spans 14 residues. CDR3 coding DNA: TGCGCCAGCAGCTTGGATGGGGGATCGGAAGGCTACACCTTC. The encoded protein is CASSLDGGSEGYTF.